These 21 T cell receptor beta chains came from one sample sequenced in a study of graft-versus-host responses after intestinal transplantation. TCRdb keeps only in-frame clones here, not all; method: immunoSEQ multiplex PCR. This table holds some 8,500 clones, roughly 90% found once. Sequenced material: PBMCs, taken about 30 days after intestinal transplant. These TCRs come from a human patient who received an intestinal transplant, so some T cells may come from the graft donor.

About this clone: A read error may account for a junction end that differs from germline. The chain has TRBV9 and TRBJ1-6; D not resolved. Germline V gives CDR1 SGDLS, CDR2 YYNGEE. This CDR3 has 13 residues. CDR3 bases: TGTGTCAGCAGCGTAGAAGACAATTCACCCCTCCACTTT. Amino acids: CVSSVEDNSPLHF.

The V and J genes are TRBV5-4 and TRBJ1-5; no clear D. The V end was cut by 3 bases, the J end by 5 bases, with 6 bases between. Germline CDR1 is SGHNT and CDR2 is YYREEE (reference sequence). This CDR3 has 12 residues. CDR3 loop: CASSYPDQPQHF. In DNA, the CDR3 is TGTGCCAGCAGCTACCCCGATCAGCCCCAGCATTTT.

This clone appeared once. The chain carries TRBV10-2 and TRBJ2-7, with no clear D. V was trimmed by 9 bases and J by 3 bases, leaving 15 bases between them. The CDR3 is 13 residues long. Germline CDR1 and CDR2: WSHSY and SAAADI. DNA for the CDR3: TGCGCCAGTGGGGAACCCTCGGGCTACGAGCAGTACTTC. Translated: CASGEPSGYEQYF.

This clone has just one count. The rearrangement joins TRBV6-5 to TRBJ1-1, with 7 bases matching TRBD1. CDR3 length equals 14 residues. V lost 2 bases, J lost 7 bases, and 7 bases stayed unmatched. Per the germline V gene, CDR1 is MNHEY and CDR2 is SVGAGI. CDR3 region: CASSYGTVLGEAFF. CDR3 sequence (DNA): TGTGCCAGCAGTTACGGGACAGTTCTTGGTGAAGCTTTCTTT.

The chain couples TRBV5-1 to TRBJ1-1; D is perhaps TRBD1 (5 bases). The V gene lost 3 bases and the J gene lost 0 bases, with 21 bases spanning the gap. This CDR3 contains 18 residues. Germline loops: CDR1 SGHRS, CDR2 YFSETQ. CDR3 protein: CASSSPRGKISMNTEAFF. CDR3 nucleotides: TGCGCCAGCAGCTCCCCGCGGGGCAAGATCTCGATGAACACTGAAGCTTTCTTT.

This rearrangement joins TRBV28 to TRBJ2-2, with no clear D. The CDR3 consists of 14 residues. Germline V lookup: CDR1 MDHEN, CDR2 SYDVKM. Trimming removed 7 bases at V and 1 base at J, with 10 bases between. The CDR3 loop reads CASNLGQNTGELFF. CDR3 nucleotide sequence: TGTGCCAGCAACTTGGGTCAGAACACCGGGGAGCTGTTTTTT. Full variable domain (missing parts from reference TRBV28 and TRBJ2-2): DVKVTQSSRYLVKRTGEKVFLECVQDMDHENMFWYRQDPGLGLRLIYFSYDVKMKEKGDIPEGYSVSREKKERFSLILESASTNQTSMYLCASNLGQNTGELFFGEGSRLTVL.

The V gene is TRBV4-2, the J gene TRBJ2-1, with D uncertain. V gave up 0 bases and J gave up 1 base, with 7 bases separating them. The CDR3 sequence is 15 residues long. The germline V gene has CDR1 LGHNA and CDR2 YNFKEQ. Written as DNA, the CDR3 is TGTGCCAGCAGCCAAGAGAAGGGTTCCTACAATGAGCAGTTCTTC. Translation gives CASSQEKGSYNEQFF.

This clone occurred once. The genes are TRBV7-8 and TRBJ2-1, with TRBD2 matching over 11 bases. Germline CDR1 reads SGHVS; CDR2 reads FQNEAQ. The ends lost 2 bases at V and 7 bases at J; junction bases unmatched: 10. This CDR3 has 17 residues. CDR3 coding DNA: TGTGCCAGCAGCTTACCCCTAGCGGGGGGTACGGGAAATGAGCAGTTCTTC. Translation gives CASSLPLAGGTGNEQFF.

V usage is TRBV4-1 and J usage is TRBJ2-5; D not certain. From germline, CDR1 is MGHRA and CDR2 YSYEKL. CDR3 size: 15 residues. With 0 bases removed from V and 5 bases from J, the gap between germline ends came to 13 bases. CDR3: CASSQEPVNGETQYF. CDR3 sequence (DNA): TGCGCCAGCAGCCAAGAACCAGTGAACGGGGAGACCCAGTACTTC.

The rearrangement links TRBV29-1 to TRBJ1-1, with D uncertain. Per the germline V gene, CDR1 is SQVTM and CDR2 is ANQGSEA. Trimming pared 7 bases from V and 4 bases from J, leaving 10 bases between. This CDR3 has 11 residues. The CDR3 loop reads CSAWAGTEAFF. Written as DNA, the CDR3 is TGCAGCGCTTGGGCGGGCACTGAAGCTTTCTTT.

The rearrangement uses TRBV11-3 and TRBJ2-5; TRBD2 matches 9 bases. V gave up 3 bases and J gave up 5 bases; unmatched junction bases: 10. The CDR3 sequence is 16 residues long. CDR1 and CDR2 from the germline V gene are SGHNT and YENEEA. CDR3 bases: TGTGCCAGCAGCTTTCATTTGCGGGGGGGCCTGGAGACCCAGTACTTC. Residues: CASSFHLRGGLETQYF.

Worth noting for this clone: Other nucleotide sequences in the sample specify the same CDR3. The V and J genes are TRBV27 and TRBJ1-2; D is perhaps TRBD1 (5 bases). The V and J ends lost 5 bases and 8 bases respectively, with 15 bases between them. This CDR3 spans 13 amino acids. Germline assignment: CDR1 MNHEY and CDR2 SMNVEV (reference sequence). The CDR3 sequence: CASSGGGVGGYTF. CDR3 nucleotide sequence: TGTGCCAGCAGTGGGGGGGGAGTGGGGGGCTACACCTTC.

The CDR3 DNA reads TGTGCCAGCAGCGAAGGTGGGGCGGGCTATGGCTACACCTTC. Translated, it gives CASSEGGAGYGYTF. The chain carries TRBV9 and TRBJ1-2; maybe TRBD1 (5 bases). There are 14 residues in the CDR3. Germline V gives CDR1 SGDLS, CDR2 YYNGEE. V gave up 3 bases and J gave up 4 bases, with 13 bases separating them.

The chain is built from TRBV11-2 and TRBJ2-5; D might be TRBD1 (5 bases). Germline lookup yields CDR1 SGHAT and CDR2 FQNNGV. The CDR3 is made up of 14 amino acids. The V gene lost 1 base and the J gene lost 4 bases, with 10 bases spanning the gap. In DNA form, the CDR3 reads TGTGCCAGCAGCTTAGTCTCCAGGGCAGAGACCCAGTACTTC. Its protein product is CASSLVSRAETQYF.

The genes are TRBV6-6 and TRBJ2-3; possibly TRBD2 for D (5 bases). The CDR3 loop spans 15 amino acids. The germline gives CDR1 MNHNY, CDR2 SVGAGI (reference sequence). Trimming took off 6 bases at V and 6 bases at J, with 19 bases between the two ends. CDR3 bases: TGTGCCAGCAGGGTAGGGCCGGGATCTGAGGATACGCAGTATTTT. It translates to CASRVGPGSEDTQYF.

This sequence joins TRBV7-6 and TRBJ1-1, with D unresolved. Germline CDR1 and CDR2: SGHVS and FNYEAQ. The CDR3 sequence is 15 residues long. The ends were cut back, 1 base at V and 7 bases at J, with 16 bases in the middle. This chain's CDR3 is CASSLEEGYGGEAFF. The CDR3 DNA is TGTGCCAGCAGCTTAGAAGAAGGGTACGGAGGTGAAGCTTTCTTT.

The V and J genes are TRBV5-1 and TRBJ1-2; TRBD1 agrees at 11 bases. There are 14 residues in the CDR3. Per the germline V gene, CDR1 is SGHRS and CDR2 is YFSETQ. Germline trimming cut 2 bases from V and 6 bases from J; bases unmatched to any gene: 3. CDR3: CASSFGQGADGYTF. The CDR3 nucleotides are TGCGCCAGCAGCTTCGGACAGGGGGCTGATGGCTACACCTTC.

This sequence joins TRBV6-5 and TRBJ1-1, with D possibly being TRBD1 (5 bases). The V and J ends lost 5 bases and 4 bases respectively, with 14 bases between them. Per the germline V gene, CDR1 is MNHEY and CDR2 is SVGAGI. The CDR3 contains 14 residues. The CDR3 sequence is CASSALGRGTEAFF. For the CDR3, the DNA is TGTGCCAGCAGTGCTTTGGGGCGGGGCACTGAAGCTTTCTTT.

The chain carries TRBV2 and TRBJ1-1; unclear D gene. The germline V gene encodes CDR1 SNHLY and CDR2 FYNNEI. This CDR3 comprises 13 residues. V gave up 1 base and J gave up 5 bases, with 8 bases separating them. The CDR3, as DNA: TGTGCCAGCAGTGAAGGCATGGGAACTGAAGCTTTCTTT. Its translation is CASSEGMGTEAFF.

V is TRBV27 and J is TRBJ1-1; D gene unclear. Germline V gives CDR1 MNHEY, CDR2 SMNVEV (reference sequence). Trimming removed 7 bases at V and 0 bases at J, with 9 bases between. There are 13 residues in the CDR3. Here the CDR3 reads CASNADMNTEAFF. CDR3 nucleotides: TGTGCCAGCAATGCCGACATGAACACTGAAGCTTTCTTT.

The rearrangement joins TRBV4-1 to TRBJ2-7, with unresolved D. The CDR3 is made up of 15 amino acids. CDR1 and CDR2 from the germline V gene are MGHRA and YSYEKL. Trimming cost V 1 base and J 4 bases, with 14 bases left between them. Here the CDR3 DNA reads TGCGCCAGCAGCCAAGTTTCTAGTGGCCTTTACGAGCAGTACTTC. Its protein is CASSQVSSGLYEQYF.